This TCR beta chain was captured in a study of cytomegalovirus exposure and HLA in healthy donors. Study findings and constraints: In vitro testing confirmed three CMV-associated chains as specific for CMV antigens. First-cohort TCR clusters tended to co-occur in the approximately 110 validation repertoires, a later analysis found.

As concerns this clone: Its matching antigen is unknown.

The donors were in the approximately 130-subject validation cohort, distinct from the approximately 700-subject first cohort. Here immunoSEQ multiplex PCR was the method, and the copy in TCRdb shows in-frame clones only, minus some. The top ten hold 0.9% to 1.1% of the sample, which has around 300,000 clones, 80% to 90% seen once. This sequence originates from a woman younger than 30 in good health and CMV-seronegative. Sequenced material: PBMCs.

CDR3 sequence reads: CASSLGGRTYEQYF. The CDR3 DNA reads as TGTGCCAGCAGTTTAGGCGGGAGAACCTACGAGCAGTACTTC. The chain joins TRBV27 to TRBJ2-7, with 7 bases aligning to TRBD2. CDR3 length: 14 amino acids. Trimming cost V 2 bases and J 2 bases; bases outside gene matches: 3. Germline lookup yields CDR1 MNHEY and CDR2 SMNVEV (reference sequence).